This T cell receptor beta chain was sequenced in a study of CD8+ T cells in alopecia areata. Study at large: Patients in the treated group were given tofacitinib by mouth, 5 to 10 mg twice a day. The study, taken as a whole, reports: Tofacitinib significantly brought down scalp clonality and expanded CD8+ clones among top 100. Researchers reported that TCR sharing among patients proved less clear than in mice, possibly HLA-linked. Uncertainty about whether baseline CD8+ expansion is linked to response remains, with one nonresponder.

Points on this clone: The antigen is not known. Compared with germline, one end of the junction differs, possibly owing to a read error.

Indicated treatment: oral pan-JAK inhibitor, 5-10 mg twice daily. TCR sequencing used cDNA made by reverse transcription of extracted RNA. Libraries were prepared by immunoSEQ multiplex PCR; TCRdb keeps only in-frame clonotypes and omits some of them. The repertoire consists of some 45,000 clones, with roughly 92% occurring once and the leading ten covering 15% to 20%. Germline V gene data show CDR1 as SGHDT and CDR2 as YYEEEE. CDR3 length: 13 amino acids. The V gene is TRBV5-6, the J gene TRBJ2-7, with D maybe TRBD1 (6 bases). The receptor was derived from a human donor with alopecia areata. The sample was CD8+ T cells sorted from blood, taken at week 24, from a patient treated with tofacitinib. CDR3 sequence: CASSFGQTYDQYF. CDR3 nucleotide sequence: TGTGCCAGCAGCTTCGGACAGACTTACGATCAGTACTTC.